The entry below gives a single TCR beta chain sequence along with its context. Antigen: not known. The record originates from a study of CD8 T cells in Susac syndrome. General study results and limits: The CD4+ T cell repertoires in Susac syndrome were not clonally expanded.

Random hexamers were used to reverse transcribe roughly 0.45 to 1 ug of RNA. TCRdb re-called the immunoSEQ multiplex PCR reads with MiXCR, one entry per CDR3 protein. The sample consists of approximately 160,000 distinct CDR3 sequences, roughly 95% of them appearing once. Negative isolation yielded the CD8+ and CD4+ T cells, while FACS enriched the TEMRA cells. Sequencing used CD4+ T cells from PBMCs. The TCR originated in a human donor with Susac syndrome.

The CDR3: CASSVGTGYSNQPQHF. The DNA for the CDR3 is TGTGCCAGTAGTGTGGGGACAGGGTATAGCAATCAGCCCCAGCATTTT. The chain uses TRBV19 and TRBJ1-5, with 9 bases lining up with TRBD1. The V segment lost 5 bases and the J segment 0 bases; nucleotides outside the gene matches: 5. The germline gives CDR1 LNHDA, CDR2 SQIVND (reference sequence). The CDR3 length is 16 residues.